This entry concerns a single T cell receptor beta chain. As handled by the study authors: By means of reference gene primer amplification, nucleated cell counts were estimated. Data came from immunoSEQ multiplex PCR; TCRdb stores just in-frame clones and leaves some out. The V and J calls and clone size are taken from that table; D and trimming were inferred from the DNA. The table lists 200,000 to 250,000 clones, approximately 80% of them singletons. The CDR3 contains 14 residues. Trimming shortened V by 10 bases and J by 6 bases, and 18 bases separated the two germline ends. Germline V gene data show CDR1 as SNHLY and CDR2 as FYNNEI. This entry comes from a study of blood T cell repertoires in COVID-19. Study-wide background: Samples of COVID-19 (acute and convalescent) were obtained from the United States, Italy and Spain. PBMCs, B-cell-depleted T cells, or T cells provided the cDNA or gDNA that made up the material.

The TCR sequence derives from a man in his thirties or forties with acute COVID-19. The sample comprised PBMCs or T cells enriched from blood (not recorded which). The rearrangement links TRBV2 to TRBJ1-4, with D unclear. The CDR3 sequence: CATSPGRIDEKLFF. Here the CDR3 DNA reads TGTGCCACCAGCCCGGGGAGGATCGATGAAAAACTGTTTTTT.